A single sample gave rise to the 18 T cell receptor beta chains below, sequenced in a study of STAT3 mutations in large granular lymphocyte leukemia. Overall study findings and caveats: At least one immunodominant TCR beta clonotype appeared in every T-cell large granular lymphocyte leukemia patient.

These receptors are not linked to any known antigen. The method was immunoSEQ multiplex PCR; TCRdb's version includes in-frame clones alone and lacks a portion of them. The table shows 35,000 or so clones, with about 88% occurring only once. Sample: PBMCs. These receptors were obtained from a human donor with T large granular lymphocyte leukemia. Some clones in this sample may be carry-over from other donors' samples.

The V gene is TRBV5-8, the J gene TRBJ1-6; no firm D call. The ends were cut back, 2 bases at V and 0 bases at J, with 12 bases in the middle. CDR1 is SGHTS and CDR2 is YDEGEE in the germline V gene. The CDR3 contains 17 residues. The CDR3 sequence is CASSLQILSSYNSPLHF. The DNA for the CDR3 is TGTGCCAGCAGCTTACAGATTTTAAGCTCCTATAATTCACCCCTCCACTTT.

The CDR3, as DNA: TGTGCCAGCAGGAGAGGGGAAGAGACCCAGTACTTC. Amino acid sequence: CASRRGEETQYF. The rearrangement uses TRBV2 and TRBJ2-5; either TRBD1 or TRBD2 may supply D (5 bases each). The CDR3 extends over 12 amino acids. Trimming left V 6 bases short and J 3 bases short, with 8 bases between. Germline V gives CDR1 SNHLY, CDR2 FYNNEI.

The chain recombines TRBV5-4 with TRBJ1-1; perhaps TRBD1 as D (5 bases). Trimming left V 5 bases short and J 2 bases short, with 13 bases between. The CDR3 runs to 14 residues. Germline assignment: CDR1 SGHNT and CDR2 YYREEE (reference sequence). The CDR3 spells CASSTGLTNTEAFF. CDR3 sequence (DNA): TGTGCCAGCAGTACGGGACTCACTAACACTGAAGCTTTCTTT.

The rearrangement uses TRBV28 and TRBJ2-3, with TRBD2 matching over 10 bases. Per germline, CDR1 MDHEN and CDR2 SYDVKM. V lost 7 bases to trimming and J lost 4 bases; unmatched junction nucleotides: 11. This CDR3 has 16 residues. CDR3 DNA: TGTGCCAGCAAACCCCAGCGGGGGGGCAGTGCAGATACGCAGTATTTT. This sequence encodes CASKPQRGGSADTQYF.

The chain has TRBV10-3 and TRBJ2-7; D may be TRBD2 (5 bases). Germline V gene sequence: CDR1 ENHRY, CDR2 SYGVKD. Trimming left V 0 bases short and J 4 bases short, with 7 bases between. There are 13 residues in the CDR3. The CDR3 DNA follows: TGTGCCATCAGTGAGTCAGGCGGGTACGAGCAGTACGTC. It specifies CAISESGGYEQYV.

The chain employs TRBV6-1 and TRBJ1-6; D remains ambiguous. The germline V and J ends were trimmed by 0 bases and 10 bases, with 16 bases remaining between them. Germline V gene lookup returns CDR1 MNHNS and CDR2 SASEGT. This CDR3 is 16 amino acids long. The DNA for the CDR3 is TGTGCCAGCAGTGAAGCAACTAACGGACCTGGATCACCCCTCCACTTT. Translated: CASSEATNGPGSPLHF.

The chain recombines TRBV7-9 with TRBJ1-4, with 7 nucleotides matching TRBD1. Germline assignment: CDR1 SEHNR and CDR2 FQNEAQ (reference sequence). This CDR3 is built from 13 residues. With 5 bases clipped from V and 10 bases from J, the junction kept 7 bases outside the gene matches. The CDR3 spells CASSNRDSGKLFF. The CDR3 DNA sequence: TGTGCCAGCAGCAACCGGGACAGTGGAAAACTGTTTTTT.

The chain has TRBV11-2 and TRBJ2-3, with D maybe TRBD2 (6 bases). From germline, CDR1 is SGHAT and CDR2 FQNNGV. Trimming took 0 bases from V and 2 from J, leaving 9 bases between them. CDR3 length: 15 residues. For the CDR3, the DNA is TGTGCCAGCAGCTTAGACGGGGGATTCACAGATACGCAGTATTTT. Its translation: CASSLDGGFTDTQYF. Based on the CDR3 plus reference TRBV11-2 and TRBJ2-3, the full variable domain is EAGVAQSPRYKIIEKRQSVAFWCNPISGHATLYWYQQILGQGPKLLIQFQNNGVVDDSQLPKDRFSAERLKGVDSTLKIQPAKLEDSAVYLCASSLDGGFTDTQYFGPGTRLTVL.

Only a few counts were recorded for this clone. The gene calls are TRBV23-1 and TRBJ2-1; TRBD2 is a possible D gene (6 bases). TRBV23-1 is an ORF, with its function uncertain. This CDR3 spans 15 amino acids. Trimming removed 3 bases at V and 6 bases at J, with 15 bases between. CDR3 region: CASSHPGDAINEQFF. The CDR3 DNA reads TGCGCCAGCAGTCATCCGGGAGACGCGATCAATGAGCAGTTCTTC.

V gene TRBV7-9 combines with J gene TRBJ2-1; 13 bases agree with TRBD2. The CDR3 extends over 17 amino acids. V gave up 1 base and J gave up 9 bases; unmatched junction bases: 9. The V gene's germline CDR1 is SEHNR and CDR2 FQNEAQ (reference sequence). The CDR3 reads CASSLGGTSGGASEQFF. CDR3 in DNA: TGTGCCAGCAGCTTAGGGGGAACTAGCGGGGGGGCTAGTGAGCAGTTCTTC.

The chain links TRBV30 to TRBJ2-7; D is possibly TRBD1 (6 bases). CDR1 and CDR2 from the germline V gene are GTSNPN and SVGIG (reference sequence). The CDR3 is made up of 15 amino acids. With 5 bases removed from V and 3 bases from J, the gap between germline ends came to 20 bases. CDR3 sequence reads: CAWRNRDTLNYEQYF. As DNA, the CDR3 is TGTGCCTGGCGAAACAGGGACACCTTAAACTACGAGCAGTACTTC.

The chain is built from TRBV19 and TRBJ2-1; 7 bases match TRBD2. V shed 3 bases, J shed 4 bases, and the junction held 15 bases outside the gene matches. The CDR3 sequence is 18 residues long. Germline CDR1 LNHDA, CDR2 SQIVND (reference sequence). CDR3 DNA sequence: TGTGCCAGTAGTATGGGGCGGGGAGTGGGGGGACTATACAATGAGCAGTTCTTC. Its translation is CASSMGRGVGGLYNEQFF. Using reference TRBV19 and TRBJ2-1 for the parts outside the CDR3, the full variable domain is DGGITQSPKYLFRKEGQNVTLSCEQNLNHDAMYWYRQDPGQGLRLIYYSQIVNDFQKGDIAEGYSVSREKKESFPLTVTSAQKNPTAFYLCASSMGRGVGGLYNEQFFGPGTRLTVL.

The chain uses TRBV6-6 and TRBJ1-1, with a possible D match to TRBD1 (5 bases). Germline V lookup: CDR1 MNHNY, CDR2 SVGAGI (reference sequence). The CDR3 totals 14 residues. V lost 6 bases and J lost 1, with 12 bases in between. The chain's CDR3 is CASSPRGSNTEAFF. The CDR3 region has the DNA TGTGCCAGCAGCCCGAGGGGCTCGAACACTGAAGCTTTCTTT.

The rearrangement uses TRBV4-1 and TRBJ2-1; no definite D call. Trimming took 6 bases from V and 4 from J, leaving 10 bases between them. The CDR3 totals 13 residues. Germline assignment: CDR1 MGHRA and CDR2 YSYEKL. The CDR3 is CASSHESYNEQFF. CDR3 nucleotide sequence: TGCGCCAGCAGTCACGAAAGTTACAATGAGCAGTTCTTC.

J is TRBJ1-5 and V is TRBV28; D possibly corresponds to TRBD1 (5 bases). The CDR3 runs to 16 residues. In germline, CDR1 is MDHEN, CDR2 SYDVKM. Trimming pared 3 bases from V and 1 base from J, leaving 13 bases between. DNA for the CDR3: TGTGCCAGCAGTTTGGGGACGTCGGGCAGCAATCAGCCCCAGCATTTT. It is translated as CASSLGTSGSNQPQHF.

This chain connects TRBV27 to TRBJ1-4; D gene uncertain. Germline V CDR1 and CDR2: MNHEY, SMNVEV (reference sequence). The CDR3 length is 13 residues. V was cut by 0 bases and J by 7 bases, with 6 bases left in between. CDR3 loop: CASSLSVGEKLFF. The CDR3 DNA is TGTGCCAGCAGTTTATCGGTGGGTGAAAAACTGTTTTTT.

The gene calls are TRBV6-1 and TRBJ1-2, with D possibly matching TRBD1 (5 bases). The V gene's germline CDR1 is MNHNS and CDR2 SASEGT. The CDR3 covers 13 residues. Trimming shortened V by 8 bases and J by 2 bases, and 12 bases separated the two germline ends. CDR3 in amino acids: CASPGRQNYGYTF. CDR3 bases: TGTGCCAGCCCGGGACGGCAAAACTATGGCTACACCTTC.

This sequence joins TRBV28 and TRBJ1-1; no reliable D call. The germline gives CDR1 MDHEN, CDR2 SYDVKM. Between the trimmed V and J ends, which lost 11 bases and 1 base, there was a span of 14 bases. The CDR3 is made up of 13 amino acids. CDR3 DNA: TGTGCCGCAGCGGGCAGACCGAACACTGAAGCTTTCTTT. Residues: CAAAGRPNTEAFF. Based on the CDR3 plus reference TRBV28 and TRBJ1-1, the full variable domain is DVKVTQSSRYLVKRTGEKVFLECVQDMDHENMFWYRQDPGLGLRLIYFSYDVKMKEKGDIPEGYSVSREKKERFSLILESASTNQTSMYLCAAAGRPNTEAFFGQGTRLTVV.